The 26 T cell receptor beta chains presented below share a single source sample, sequenced in a study of cytomegalovirus exposure and HLA in healthy donors. Primers: 60 Vbeta forward and 13 Jbeta reverse. TCRdb's copy holds only in-frame clones and misses some; the assay was immunoSEQ multiplex PCR. The top ten clones hold over 4.5% of a sample with approximately 130,000 clones, roughly 77% of them seen once. Sequencing was performed on PBMCs. These receptors were collected from a middle-aged woman in good health and CMV-seropositive.

The rearrangement joins TRBV11-2 to TRBJ2-7; 7 bases fit TRBD2. CDR3 length: 15 amino acids. CDR1 and CDR2 from the germline V gene are SGHAT and FQNNGV. V was pared by 0 bases and J by 0 bases, with 2 bases of the junction left unmatched. In DNA, the CDR3 is TGTGCCAGCAGCTTAGAAAGCGGGATCTCCTACGAGCAGTACTTC. Its translation: CASSLESGISYEQYF.

V gene TRBV7-9 combines with J gene TRBJ1-5, with D perhaps matching TRBD1 (5 bases). This CDR3 spans 15 amino acids. Between the trimmed V and J ends, which lost 1 base and 4 bases, there was a span of 11 bases. The germline V gene encodes CDR1 SEHNR and CDR2 FQNEAQ (reference sequence). The CDR3 bases are TGTGCCAGCAGCTTAGATATTCGGGGGAATCAGCCCCAGCATTTT. This sequence encodes CASSLDIRGNQPQHF.

V is TRBV10-3 and J is TRBJ1-1; D is ambiguous. V gave up 7 bases and J gave up 1 base, with 13 bases separating them. The CDR3 runs 14 residues. CDR1 ENHRY and CDR2 SYGVKD come from the germline V gene. CDR3 bases: TGTGCCATCAAGGAGGGCGCTCCGAACACTGAAGCTTTCTTT. It encodes CAIKEGAPNTEAFF.

The chain couples TRBV4-1 to TRBJ2-7; D gene ambiguous. This CDR3 is built from 12 residues. The germline gives CDR1 MGHRA, CDR2 YSYEKL. Trimming shortened V by 0 bases and J by 6 bases, and 6 bases separated the two germline ends. The CDR3 loop reads CASSQDSREQYF. The CDR3 nucleotides are TGCGCCAGCAGCCAAGATAGCCGCGAGCAGTACTTC.

This clone was counted a few times. The genes are TRBV15 and TRBJ1-6; D gene uncertain. This CDR3 spans 11 amino acids. Germline V lookup: CDR1 LNHNV, CDR2 YYDKDF (reference sequence). V shed 8 bases and J shed 6 bases, with 5 bases lying between them. CDR3 region: CATGGNSPLHF. CDR3 bases: TGTGCCACCGGAGGTAATTCACCCCTCCACTTT.

This clone occurred once. The chain links TRBV27 to TRBJ1-2; 7 nucleotides line up with TRBD1. The CDR3 contains 15 residues. Germline CDR1 and CDR2: MNHEY and SMNVEV (reference sequence). J was trimmed by 4 bases and V by 3 bases; bases with no gene match: 8. The CDR3 is CASSLKAGGLYGYTF. Here the CDR3 DNA reads TGTGCCAGCAGTTTGAAGGCAGGGGGGCTCTATGGCTACACCTTC.

The chain is built from TRBV28 and TRBJ2-3, with a possible D match to TRBD1 (6 bases). The V gene's germline CDR1 is MDHEN and CDR2 SYDVKM. Trimming shortened V by 2 bases and J by 5 bases, and 17 bases separated the two germline ends. The CDR3 totals 16 residues. Here the CDR3 reads CASSLLGAGDQDTQYF. In DNA, the CDR3 is TGTGCCAGCAGTTTACTGGGAGCAGGGGATCAAGATACGCAGTATTTT.

The CDR3 sequence: CASSLTGRGYTF. CDR3 bases: TGTGCCAGCAGCTTGACAGGAAGAGGCTACACCTTC. J is TRBJ1-2 and V is TRBV7-3, with D possibly matching TRBD1 (6 bases). With 3 bases removed from V and 8 bases from J, the gap between germline ends came to 10 bases. The germline gives CDR1 SGHTA, CDR2 FQGTGA. The CDR3 is 12 amino acids.

The V call is TRBV6-1, the J call TRBJ2-7; 9 bases align to TRBD2. The germline CDR1 and CDR2 sequences are MNHNS and SASEGT. With V trimmed by 5 bases and J by 4 bases, 6 bases remained unmatched. CDR3 size: 14 residues. This CDR3 is CASSFVAGAYEQYF. The CDR3 DNA sequence: TGTGCCAGCAGTTTCGTAGCGGGAGCTTACGAGCAGTACTTC.

V usage is TRBV6-6 and J usage is TRBJ2-7, with TRBD1 matching 10 bases. The V gene end was trimmed by 6 bases and the J gene end by 6 bases; junction bases not matched to a gene: 8. Germline V gene lookup returns CDR1 MNHNY and CDR2 SVGAGI (reference sequence). The CDR3 is 14 residues long. The CDR3, as DNA: TGTGCCAGCAGGAGACCGGGACAGGGGTTCGAGCAGTACTTC. Translating it yields CASRRPGQGFEQYF.

J is TRBJ2-5 and V is TRBV5-4; perhaps TRBD1 as D (5 bases). The V gene lost 7 bases and the J gene lost 1 base, with 14 bases spanning the gap. This CDR3 spans 14 amino acids. CDR1 SGHNT and CDR2 YYREEE come from the germline V gene (reference sequence). CDR3 region: CASSLNQGQETQYF. Written as DNA, the CDR3 is TGTGCCAGCTCTCTTAACCAGGGCCAAGAGACCCAGTACTTC.

This chain connects TRBV6-5 to TRBJ1-2; possibly TRBD1 for D (5 bases). The V gene's germline CDR1 is MNHEY and CDR2 SVGAGI. The V gene lost 6 bases and the J gene lost 7 bases, with 12 bases spanning the gap. The CDR3 totals 12 residues. For the CDR3, the DNA is TGTGCCAGCAGGTCCGGGGGGTTTGGCTACACCTTC. The encoded protein is CASRSGGFGYTF.

On this clone: A read error may account for a junction end that differs from germline. The rearrangement uses TRBV6-6 and TRBJ1-5; no firm D call. CDR1 MNHNY and CDR2 SVGAGI come from the germline V gene (reference sequence). This CDR3 spans 12 amino acids. The CDR3 sequence: CASSLERRVSRF. CDR3 coding DNA: TGTGCCAGCAGTCTGGAAAGGAGAGTTTCGAGATTT.

The rearrangement uses TRBV18 and TRBJ1-2; 7 bases are shared with TRBD1. V shed 5 bases, J shed 4 bases, and the junction held 7 bases outside the gene matches. CDR3 length: 14 amino acids. Germline assignment: CDR1 KGHSH and CDR2 LQKENI. For the CDR3, the DNA is TGTGCCAGCTCAGAATCCTCAGGGGGCTATGGCTACACCTTC. Translating gives CASSESSGGYGYTF. Based on the CDR3 plus reference TRBV18 and TRBJ1-2, the full variable domain is NAGVMQNPRHLVRRRGQEARLRCSPMKGHSHVYWYRQLPEEGLKFMVYLQKENIIDESGMPKERFSAEFPKEGPSILRIQQVVRGDSAAYFCASSESSGGYGYTFGSGTRLTVV.

On this clone: This specimen includes other DNA sequences encoding the same CDR3. CDR3 in amino acids: CASSIGSGGPYEQYF. CDR3 in DNA: TGTGCCAGTAGTATAGGATCAGGGGGGCCCTACGAGCAGTACTTC. This sequence joins TRBV19 and TRBJ2-7; D perhaps matches TRBD1 (7 bases). The CDR3 runs to 15 residues. V gave up 1 base and J gave up 2 bases, with 12 bases separating them. Per the germline V gene, CDR1 is LNHDA and CDR2 is SQIVND (reference sequence). Variable domain in full (rest from reference TRBV19 and TRBJ2-7): DGGITQSPKYLFRKEGQNVTLSCEQNLNHDAMYWYRQDPGQGLRLIYYSQIVNDFQKGDIAEGYSVSREKKESFPLTVTSAQKNPTAFYLCASSIGSGGPYEQYFGPGTRLTVT.

The CDR3 loop is CASSESTDSTYEQYF. As DNA, the CDR3 is TGCGCCAGCAGTGAGTCGACGGACAGCACCTACGAGCAGTACTTC. The chain joins TRBV10-1 to TRBJ2-7; possibly TRBD1 for D (6 bases). The CDR3 contains 15 residues. Trimming took off 0 bases at V and 2 bases at J, with 11 bases between the two ends. Germline V gives CDR1 WNHNN, CDR2 SYGVQD (reference sequence).

The chain couples TRBV10-3 to TRBJ2-1; perhaps TRBD2 as D (5 bases). The CDR3 contains 15 residues. V gave up 4 bases and J gave up 6 bases, with 16 bases separating them. CDR1 and CDR2 from the germline V gene are ENHRY and SYGVKD. The CDR3 bases are TGTGCCATCAGTGTTAAGGCTAGCCCACCCAATGAGCAGTTCTTC. This codes for CAISVKASPPNEQFF.

The J gene is TRBJ2-7, the V gene TRBV30; D call uncertain. In germline, CDR1 is GTSNPN, CDR2 SVGIG (reference sequence). With 0 bases removed from V and 4 bases from J, the gap between germline ends came to 13 bases. The CDR3 consists of 14 residues. CDR3 sequence (DNA): TGTGCCTGGAGTGTAGCCGCTCCTACGTACGAGCAGTACTTC. As protein: CAWSVAAPTYEQYF. The full variable domain, in which reference TRBV30 and TRBJ2-7 provide the parts outside the CDR3, is SQTIHQWPATLVQPVGSPLSLECTVEGTSNPNLYWYRQAAGRGLQLLFYSVGIGQISSEVPQNLSASRPQDRQFILSSKKLLLSDSGFYLCAWSVAAPTYEQYFGPGTRLTVT.

The chain couples TRBV6-5 to TRBJ2-7; the match to TRBD2 covers 9 bases. The CDR3 is made up of 15 amino acids. The trim removed 0 bases at V and 6 bases at J, leaving 6 bases unmatched. The germline V gene has CDR1 MNHEY and CDR2 SVGAGI. CDR3 protein: CASSYSIAGAGEQYF. CDR3 coding DNA: TGTGCCAGCAGTTACTCGATAGCGGGAGCTGGCGAGCAGTACTTC.

This chain connects TRBV29-1 to TRBJ1-5; 8 bases agree with TRBD1. Looked up from germline, CDR1 is SQVTM and CDR2 is ANQGSEA. V lost 7 bases and J lost 0; bases outside the gene matches: 8. The CDR3 runs to 15 residues. CDR3 DNA sequence: TGCAGCGCTTTAGGGACAGGAGGTAGCAATCAGCCCCAGCATTTT. Encoded protein: CSALGTGGSNQPQHF.

This clone was seen a handful of times. The rearrangement joins TRBV7-9 to TRBJ2-7; TRBD2 matches at 9 bases. Germline V lookup: CDR1 SEHNR, CDR2 FQNEAQ (reference sequence). Trimming took 2 bases from V and 0 from J; bases not matched to a gene: 8. This CDR3 is 17 amino acids long. The CDR3 is CASSLLPGSGSSYEQYF. The CDR3, as DNA: TGTGCCAGCAGCTTACTTCCGGGTAGCGGGAGCTCCTACGAGCAGTACTTC. Using reference TRBV7-9 and TRBJ2-7 for the parts outside the CDR3, the full variable domain is DTGVSQNPRHKITKRGQNVTFRCDPISEHNRLYWYRQTLGQGPEFLTYFQNEAQLEKSRLLSDRFSAERPKGSFSTLEIQRTEQGDSAMYLCASSLLPGSGSSYEQYFGPGTRLTVT.

The chain is built from TRBV9 and TRBJ2-3, with D uncertain. CDR3 length: 16 residues. In germline, CDR1 is SGDLS, CDR2 YYNGEE. The V and J ends lost 2 bases and 0 bases respectively, with 13 bases between them. The CDR3 region is CASSVSPMASTDTQYF. The CDR3 coding sequence is TGTGCCAGCAGCGTCTCCCCAATGGCTAGCACAGATACGCAGTATTTT.

The V and J genes are TRBV5-4 and TRBJ1-4; D possibly corresponds to TRBD1 (5 bases). The CDR3 loop spans 15 amino acids. Germline assignment: CDR1 SGHNT and CDR2 YYREEE (reference sequence). The V end was cut by 4 bases, the J end by 4 bases, with 14 bases between. The CDR3 protein is CASSPGGALNEKLFF. The CDR3 DNA follows: TGTGCCAGCAGCCCTGGCGGGGCGCTTAATGAAAAACTGTTTTTT.

This chain uses TRBV30 with TRBJ1-5; the D is unclear. The CDR3 spans 13 residues. Trimming took 3 bases from V and 4 from J, leaving 10 bases between them. Germline lookup yields CDR1 GTSNPN and CDR2 SVGIG (reference sequence). CDR3 DNA: TGTGCCTGGAGGGGCAGTCGGAATCAGCCCCAGCATTTT. It specifies CAWRGSRNQPQHF. The full variable domain, its missing parts supplied by reference TRBV30 and TRBJ1-5, is SQTIHQWPATLVQPVGSPLSLECTVEGTSNPNLYWYRQAAGRGLQLLFYSVGIGQISSEVPQNLSASRPQDRQFILSSKKLLLSDSGFYLCAWRGSRNQPQHFGDGTRLSIL.

The rearrangement links TRBV7-3 to TRBJ2-6, with 10 bases fitting TRBD1. J gave up 3 bases and V 5 bases, and 10 bases lay outside the gene matches. Germline values: CDR1 SGHTA, CDR2 FQGTGA. The CDR3 covers 18 residues. The DNA of the CDR3 is TGTGCCAGCAGCGCTCGGACCGGGACAGGGGTTGGGGCCAACGTCCTGACTTTC. This sequence encodes CASSARTGTGVGANVLTF.

This chain links TRBV11-1 with TRBJ2-7; weak D call: TRBD2 (6 bases). Trimming took 2 bases from V and 4 from J, leaving 15 bases between them. Germline CDR1 SGHAT, CDR2 FQDESV (reference sequence). This CDR3 has 15 residues. In DNA form, the CDR3 reads TGTGCCAGCAGCTTAACTCAAGCGGGTGCGTACGAGCAGTACTTC. It codes for CASSLTQAGAYEQYF.